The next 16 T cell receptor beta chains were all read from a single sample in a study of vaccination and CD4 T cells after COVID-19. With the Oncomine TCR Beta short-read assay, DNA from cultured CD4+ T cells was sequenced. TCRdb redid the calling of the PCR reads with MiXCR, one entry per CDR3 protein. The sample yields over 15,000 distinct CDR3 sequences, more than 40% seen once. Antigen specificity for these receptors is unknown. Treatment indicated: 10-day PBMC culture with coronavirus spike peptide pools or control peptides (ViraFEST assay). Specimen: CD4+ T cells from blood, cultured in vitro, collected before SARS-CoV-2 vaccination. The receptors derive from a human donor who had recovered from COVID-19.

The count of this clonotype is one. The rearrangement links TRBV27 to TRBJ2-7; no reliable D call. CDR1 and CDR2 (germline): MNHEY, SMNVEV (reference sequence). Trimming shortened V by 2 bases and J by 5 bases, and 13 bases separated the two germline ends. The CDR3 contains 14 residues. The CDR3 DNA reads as TGTGCCAGCAGTTTACGGGTCCAGTCCCACGAGCAGTACTTC. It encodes CASSLRVQSHEQYF.

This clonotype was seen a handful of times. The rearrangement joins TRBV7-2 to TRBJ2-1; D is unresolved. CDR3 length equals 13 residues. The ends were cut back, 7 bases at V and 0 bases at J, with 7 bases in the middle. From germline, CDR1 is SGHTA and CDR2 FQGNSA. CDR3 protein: CASTESSYNEQFF. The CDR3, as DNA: TGTGCCAGCACCGAGAGCTCCTACAATGAGCAGTTCTTC. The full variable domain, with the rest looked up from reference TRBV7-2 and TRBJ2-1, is GAGVSQSPSNKVTEKGKDVELRCDPISGHTALYWYRQSLGQGLEFLIYFQGNSAPDKSGLPSDRFSAERTGGSVSTLTIQRTQQEDSAVYLCASTESSYNEQFFGPGTRLTVL.

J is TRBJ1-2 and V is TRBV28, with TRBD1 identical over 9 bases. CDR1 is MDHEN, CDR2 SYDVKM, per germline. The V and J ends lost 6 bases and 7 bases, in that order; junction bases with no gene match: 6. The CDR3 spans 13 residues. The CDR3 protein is CASREQGAGGYTF. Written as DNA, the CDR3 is TGTGCCAGCAGGGAACAGGGGGCTGGTGGCTACACCTTC.

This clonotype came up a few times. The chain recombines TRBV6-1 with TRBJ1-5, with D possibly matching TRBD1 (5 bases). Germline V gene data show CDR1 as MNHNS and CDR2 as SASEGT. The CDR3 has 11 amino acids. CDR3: CGGGVGQPQHF. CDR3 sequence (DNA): TGTGGTGGGGGAGTGGGCCAGCCCCAGCATTTT.

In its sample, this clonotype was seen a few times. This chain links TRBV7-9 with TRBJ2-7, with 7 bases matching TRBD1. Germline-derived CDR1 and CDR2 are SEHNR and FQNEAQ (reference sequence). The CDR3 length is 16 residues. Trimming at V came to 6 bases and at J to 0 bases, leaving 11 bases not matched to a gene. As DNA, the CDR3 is TGTGCCAGCAGACGTGAATTAACAGGGGTCTCCTACGAGCAGTACTTC. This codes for CASRRELTGVSYEQYF. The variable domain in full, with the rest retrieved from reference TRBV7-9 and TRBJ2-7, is DTGVSQNPRHKITKRGQNVTFRCDPISEHNRLYWYRQTLGQGPEFLTYFQNEAQLEKSRLLSDRFSAERPKGSFSTLEIQRTEQGDSAMYLCASRRELTGVSYEQYFGPGTRLTVT.

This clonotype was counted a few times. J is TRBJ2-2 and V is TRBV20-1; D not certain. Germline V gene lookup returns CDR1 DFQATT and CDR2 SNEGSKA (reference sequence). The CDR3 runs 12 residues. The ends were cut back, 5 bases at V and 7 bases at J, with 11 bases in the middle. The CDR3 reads CSAPGHGGELFF. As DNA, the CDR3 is TGCAGTGCTCCGGGTCATGGCGGGGAGCTGTTTTTT.

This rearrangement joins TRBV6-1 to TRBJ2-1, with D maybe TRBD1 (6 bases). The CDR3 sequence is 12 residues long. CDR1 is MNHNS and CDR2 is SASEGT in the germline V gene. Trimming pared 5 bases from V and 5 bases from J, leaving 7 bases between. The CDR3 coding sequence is TGTGCCAGCAGTCGGACAGACAATGAGCAGTTCTTC. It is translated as CASSRTDNEQFF.

The CDR3 spells CASSRAVQGATDTQYF. The DNA of the CDR3 is TGTGCCAGTAGCCGGGCGGTACAGGGTGCAACAGATACGCAGTATTTT. The chain combines TRBV19 with TRBJ2-3, with TRBD1 as a possible D gene (6 bases). The CDR3 extends over 16 amino acids. The germline CDR1 and CDR2 sequences are LNHDA and SQIVND (reference sequence). Trimming took off 6 bases at V and 3 bases at J, with 19 bases between the two ends.

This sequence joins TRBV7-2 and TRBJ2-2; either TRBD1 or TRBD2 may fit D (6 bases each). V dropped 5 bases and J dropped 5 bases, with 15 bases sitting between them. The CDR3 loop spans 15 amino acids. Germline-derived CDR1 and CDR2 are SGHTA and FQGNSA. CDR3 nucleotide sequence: TGTGCCAGCAGCCAAAGAGGGGGGAGGACCGGGGAGCTGTTTTTT. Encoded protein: CASSQRGGRTGELFF.

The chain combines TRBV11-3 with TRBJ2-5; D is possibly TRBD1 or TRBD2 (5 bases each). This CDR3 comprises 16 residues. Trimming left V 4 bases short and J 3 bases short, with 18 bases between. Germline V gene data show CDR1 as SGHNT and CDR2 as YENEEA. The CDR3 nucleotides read TGTGCCAGCAGCTCGTATAGTCCGGGACGGAAAGAGACCCAGTACTTC. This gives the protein CASSSYSPGRKETQYF. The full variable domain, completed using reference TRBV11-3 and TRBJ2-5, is EAGVVQSPRYKIIEKKQPVAFWCNPISGHNTLYWYLQNLGQGPELLIRYENEEAVDDSQLPKDRFSAERLKGVDSTLKIQPAELGDSAVYLCASSSYSPGRKETQYFGPGTRLLVL.

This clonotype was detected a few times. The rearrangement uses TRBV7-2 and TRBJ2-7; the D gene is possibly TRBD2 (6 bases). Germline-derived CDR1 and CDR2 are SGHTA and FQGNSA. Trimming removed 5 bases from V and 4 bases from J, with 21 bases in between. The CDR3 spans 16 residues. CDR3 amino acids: CASSPVAWGESYEQYF. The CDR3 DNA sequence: TGTGCCAGCAGCCCTGTGGCCTGGGGGGAATCATACGAGCAGTACTTC.

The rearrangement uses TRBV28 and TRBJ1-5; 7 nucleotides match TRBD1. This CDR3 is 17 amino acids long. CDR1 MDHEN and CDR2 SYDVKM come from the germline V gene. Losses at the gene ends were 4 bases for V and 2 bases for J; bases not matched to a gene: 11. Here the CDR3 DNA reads TGTGCCAGCAGTTATGCCTCAGGACAGGAGGGCAATCAGCCCCAGCATTTT. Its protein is CASSYASGQEGNQPQHF.

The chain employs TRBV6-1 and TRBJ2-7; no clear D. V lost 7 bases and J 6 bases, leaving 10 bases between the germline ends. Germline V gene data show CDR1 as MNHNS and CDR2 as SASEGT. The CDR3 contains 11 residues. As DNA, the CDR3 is TGTGCCAGCACCACGGCGTTCGAGCAGTACTTC. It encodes CASTTAFEQYF.

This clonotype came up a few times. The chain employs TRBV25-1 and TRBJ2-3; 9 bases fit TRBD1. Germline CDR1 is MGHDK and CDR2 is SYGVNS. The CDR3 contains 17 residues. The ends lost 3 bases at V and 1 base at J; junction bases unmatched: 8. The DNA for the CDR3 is TGTGCCAGCAGTGAGACTACAGGGGGCTGGGGCACAGATACGCAGTATTTT. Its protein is CASSETTGGWGTDTQYF.

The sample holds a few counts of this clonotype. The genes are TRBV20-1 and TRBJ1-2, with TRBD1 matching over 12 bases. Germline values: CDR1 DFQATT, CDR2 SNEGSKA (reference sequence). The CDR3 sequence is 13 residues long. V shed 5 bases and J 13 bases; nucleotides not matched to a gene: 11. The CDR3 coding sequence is TGCAGTGCTGCCGGGACAGGGGGCTTTCTTTCCACCTTC. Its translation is CSAAGTGGFLSTF.

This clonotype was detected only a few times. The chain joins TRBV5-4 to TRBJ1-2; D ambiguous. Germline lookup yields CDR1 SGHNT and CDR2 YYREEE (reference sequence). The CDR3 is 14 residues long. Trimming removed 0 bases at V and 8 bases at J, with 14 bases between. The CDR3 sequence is CASSLVPESRGYTF. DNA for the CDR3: TGTGCCAGCAGCTTGGTGCCGGAGAGTAGGGGCTACACCTTC.